This passage covers 21 T cell receptor beta chains from one sample sequenced in a study of vaccination and CD4 T cells after COVID-19. These receptors' targets are unknown. Cultured CD4+ T cell DNA was sequenced using the Oncomine TCR Beta short-read assay. MiXCR was run by TCRdb on the PCR reads, yielding one entry per CDR3 protein. Seen here are 3,000 to 3,500 distinct CDR3 sequences, around three quarters observed once, and the top ten hold around 27%. The treatment denotes: roughly 10-day PBMC culture with coronavirus spike peptide pools or control peptides (ViraFEST assay). The sample comprised CD4+ T cells from blood, cultured in vitro. The source of these receptors is a human donor who had recovered from COVID-19.

The chain has TRBV6-1 and TRBJ1-4; D might be TRBD1 (5 bases). Germline-derived CDR1 and CDR2 are MNHNS and SASEGT. V was shortened by 9 bases and J by 1 base, with 12 bases between the two germline ends. This CDR3 has 14 amino acids. The CDR3 region has the DNA TGTGCCAGTTCCATGGGGGGAACTAATGAAAAACTGTTTTTT. Protein sequence: CASSMGGTNEKLFF.

The chain is built from TRBV6-1 and TRBJ1-6; D is unresolved. V lost 5 bases and J 10 bases, leaving 12 bases between the germline ends. From germline, CDR1 is MNHNS and CDR2 SASEGT. The CDR3 spans 13 residues. The CDR3 loop is CASSSGLFSPLHF. CDR3 sequence (DNA): TGTGCCAGCAGTAGTGGGCTTTTCTCACCCCTCCACTTT.

This chain joins TRBV6-1 and TRBJ1-1; the D gene is possibly TRBD1 (5 bases). The length of the CDR3 is 17 residues. Trimming took off 6 bases at V and 5 bases at J, with 25 bases between the two ends. Per germline, CDR1 MNHNS and CDR2 SASEGT. The CDR3 protein is CASRLGPMASGGTEAFF. CDR3 DNA sequence: TGTGCCAGCAGGTTGGGCCCCATGGCTTCCGGGGGGACTGAAGCTTTCTTT.

The chain links TRBV19 to TRBJ2-2; 9 bases are a match to TRBD1. The CDR3 has 15 residues. J gave up 4 bases and V 6 bases, and 6 bases lay outside the gene matches. Germline CDR1 LNHDA, CDR2 SQIVND (reference sequence). CDR3 sequence: CASRNYRGPTGELFF. DNA for the CDR3: TGTGCCAGTAGGAACTACAGGGGGCCCACCGGGGAGCTGTTTTTT.

The chain is built from TRBV6-5 and TRBJ2-3, with TRBD1 as a possible D gene (6 bases). V dropped 4 bases and J dropped 0 bases, with 14 bases sitting between them. This CDR3 has 16 amino acids. Germline values: CDR1 MNHEY, CDR2 SVGAGI. CDR3: CASSWAGVISTDTQYF. The CDR3 DNA is TGTGCCAGCAGTTGGGCAGGGGTGATCAGCACAGATACGCAGTATTTT.

The chain joins TRBV25-1 to TRBJ1-2; maybe TRBD1 (5 bases). CDR3 length: 20 amino acids. V was clipped by 6 bases and J by 2 bases, with 31 bases between them. Per germline, CDR1 MGHDK and CDR2 SYGVNS. CDR3 sequence (DNA): TGTGCCAGCAGCGCCGACGGACCGGGACGCTTCTCTGCGTGGAACTATGGCTACACCTTC. It codes for CASSADGPGRFSAWNYGYTF.

J is TRBJ1-2 and V is TRBV6-2 or TRBV6-3, with D tentatively TRBD1 (6 bases). The CDR3 runs to 16 residues. Trimming shortened V by 0 bases and J by 1 base, and 12 bases separated the two germline ends. In germline, CDR1 is MNHEY, CDR2 SVGEGT. This chain's CDR3 is CASSYSIGTNNYGYTF. DNA for the CDR3: TGTGCCAGCAGTTACTCGATTGGGACAAATAACTATGGCTACACCTTC.

This clonotype is a singleton in its sample. The V and J genes are TRBV7-8 and TRBJ1-3; D gene unclear. Germline V gene sequence: CDR1 SGHVS, CDR2 FQNEAQ. This CDR3 contains 15 residues. Trimming removed 6 bases from V and 0 bases from J, with 12 bases in between. The CDR3 reads CASSGRLDSGNTIYF. CDR3 nucleotides: TGTGCCAGCAGTGGACGCCTCGACTCTGGAAACACCATATATTTT.

The V and J genes are TRBV7-8 and TRBJ1-5; D uncertain. CDR3 length: 14 residues. Looked up from germline, CDR1 is SGHVS and CDR2 is FQNEAQ. Deletions cut 3 bases from V and 3 bases from J, with 9 bases between. CDR3 DNA sequence: TGTGCCAGCAGCTTCCAGGACGACAATCAGCCCCAGCATTTT. Its translation is CASSFQDDNQPQHF. The complete variable domain, with remaining parts taken from reference TRBV7-8 and TRBJ1-5, reads GAGVSQSPRYKVAKRGQDVALRCDPISGHVSLFWYQQALGQGPEFLTYFQNEAQLDKSGLPSDRFFAERPEGSVSTLKIQRTQQEDSAVYLCASSFQDDNQPQHFGDGTRLSIL.

The chain joins TRBV6-5 to TRBJ2-5; 7 bases are a match to TRBD2. J lost 5 bases, V lost 0 bases, and 9 bases had no gene match. This CDR3 is 16 amino acids long. Per germline, CDR1 MNHEY and CDR2 SVGAGI. The CDR3 bases are TGTGCCAGCAGTTACTCGACTAGACGGGGAGGGGAGACCCAGTACTTC. Amino acid sequence: CASSYSTRRGGETQYF.

V and J are TRBV7-9 and TRBJ1-1; no reliable D call. In germline, CDR1 is SEHNR, CDR2 FQNEAQ (reference sequence). V was clipped by 1 base and J by 4 bases, with 1 base between them. The CDR3 runs 11 residues. CDR3 coding DNA: TGTGCCAGCAGCTTAGGCACTGAAGCTTTCTTT. This translates into CASSLGTEAFF.

The chain carries TRBV20-1 and TRBJ1-2; D remains unclear. V lost 0 bases and J lost 6, with 17 bases in between. The CDR3 sequence is 15 residues long. Germline V gene lookup returns CDR1 DFQATT and CDR2 SNEGSKA (reference sequence). The CDR3: CSARDEYPGGNGYTF. The CDR3 DNA sequence: TGCAGTGCTAGAGACGAATATCCGGGAGGAAATGGCTACACCTTC.

The V and J genes are TRBV20-1 and TRBJ1-6; D might be TRBD1 (5 bases). CDR3 length: 15 amino acids. Trimming took 2 bases from V and 5 from J, leaving 13 bases between them. Per the germline V gene, CDR1 is DFQATT and CDR2 is SNEGSKA (reference sequence). CDR3 sequence: CSARTRDLDNSPLHF. The CDR3 DNA reads TGCAGTGCTAGAACCCGGGACCTCGATAATTCACCCCTCCACTTT.

In its sample, this clonotype was seen once. V usage is TRBV7-2 and J usage is TRBJ1-2, with 7 positions matching TRBD1. With V trimmed by 1 base and J by 10 bases, 9 bases remained unmatched. Germline V gives CDR1 SGHTA, CDR2 FQGNSA. The CDR3 runs to 14 residues. CDR3 nucleotides: TGTGCCAGCAGCTTAGGCAGGGGGGTTGTTACCTACACCTTC. Its translation: CASSLGRGVVTYTF.

The chain uses TRBV7-9 and TRBJ1-2; no clear D gene. The germline V and J ends were trimmed by 6 bases and 9 bases, with 17 bases remaining between them. This CDR3 is built from 13 residues. Germline values: CDR1 SEHNR, CDR2 FQNEAQ (reference sequence). CDR3 nucleotides: TGTGCCAGCAGTCTAGCGGGATTTTCTAGCTACACCTTC. This gives the protein CASSLAGFSSYTF.

Written as DNA, the CDR3 is TGTGCCAGCAGTGAAGAGGTCTCAGGTTTCGATGGCTACACCTTC. Amino acid sequence: CASSEEVSGFDGYTF. This rearrangement joins TRBV2 to TRBJ1-2, with D hard to call. The length of the CDR3 is 15 residues. V lost 1 base, J lost 6 bases, and 15 bases lay in between. Germline V lookup: CDR1 SNHLY, CDR2 FYNNEI.

V usage is TRBV27 and J usage is TRBJ2-3; the match to TRBD1 covers 12 bases. The CDR3 consists of 16 residues. The V gene's germline CDR1 is MNHEY and CDR2 SMNVEV (reference sequence). The V and J ends lost 6 bases and 1 base, in that order; junction bases with no gene match: 5. CDR3 region: CASRPGTGGGTDTQYF. The CDR3 region has the DNA TGTGCCAGCAGACCTGGGACAGGGGGCGGCACAGATACGCAGTATTTT.

Only one count was recorded for this clonotype. Since a much larger clone is just one base distant, this may be a read error. The chain combines TRBV9 with TRBJ1-2; D perhaps matches TRBD1 (5 bases). CDR1 SGDLS and CDR2 YYNGEE come from the germline V gene. This CDR3 is 15 amino acids long. CDR3 bases: TGTGCCGGCAGCGTAGGCGGGGCGGGGAACTATGGCTACACCTTC. The encoded protein is CAGSVGGAGNYGYTF.

This chain joins TRBV29-1 and TRBJ1-1, with D perhaps matching TRBD1 (5 bases). The CDR3 totals 11 residues. In germline, CDR1 is SQVTM, CDR2 ANQGSEA. The V end was cut by 3 bases, the J end by 6 bases, with 8 bases between. The CDR3 DNA reads as TGCAGCGTTGAGAAAGGGGCTGAAGCTTTCTTT. Translating gives CSVEKGAEAFF.

This clonotype qualifies as medium-sized. The rearrangement links TRBV20-1 to TRBJ2-7; the D gene is possibly TRBD1 (6 bases). Germline lookup yields CDR1 DFQATT and CDR2 SNEGSKA (reference sequence). Trimming left V 4 bases short and J 10 bases short, with 17 bases between. This CDR3 comprises 12 residues. CDR3 in amino acids: CSANRDSYGQYF. The CDR3 coding sequence is TGCAGTGCTAACAGGGATTCCTACGGTCAGTACTTC.

The J gene is TRBJ1-6, the V gene TRBV6-1; D remains ambiguous. Trimming took off 6 bases at V and 6 bases at J, with 9 bases between the two ends. Germline lookup yields CDR1 MNHNS and CDR2 SASEGT. The CDR3 has 13 residues. The CDR3 here is CASRVDGNSPLHF. DNA of the CDR3: TGTGCCAGCAGGGTGGATGGTAATTCACCCCTCCACTTT.